Listed below are T cell receptor beta chains from one sample, sequenced in a study of regulatory T cells in long-lasting Graves disease. TCRdb re-derived calls from the multiplex PCR reads in MiXCR, one entry per CDR3 protein. The sample lists 550,000 or so distinct CDR3 sequences, approximately 12% occurring once. This sample was shared with a second study, whose subject was T cells in Graves' hyperthyroidism and ophthalmopathy.

Sequenced material: peripheral blood mononuclear cells (PBMCs), taken at new diagnosis, from a patient treated with antithyroid drugs. These receptors all stem from a woman aged 25 to 39 with Graves disease. Each CDR3 is given with its conserved first and last residue. D genes are given only for firm matches. Size values are once, few and many counts, or a class for expanded clones, and some rows have none.

clone size: many
J gene: TRBJ2-1
D gene: TRBD1
V gene: TRBV11-1
CDR3 DNA: TGTGCCAGCAGCTCAAGACAGGGGGCAAATGAGCAGTTCTTC
CDR3 protein: CASSSRQGANEQFF

clone size: -
J gene: TRBJ1-1
D gene: TRBD1
V gene: TRBV11-2
CDR3 DNA: TGTGCCAGCAGCTTTCCCTCGGGACAGGGGAGGCCTGAAGCTTTCTTT
CDR3 protein: CASSFPSGQGRPEAFF

clone size: -
J gene: TRBJ2-3
D gene: -
V gene: TRBV4-2
CDR3 DNA: TGTGCCAGCAGCCAGTCGCCAGATACGCAGTATTTT
CDR3 protein: CASSQSPDTQYF

clone size: many
J gene: TRBJ2-1
D gene: TRBD2
V gene: TRBV19
CDR3 DNA: TGTGCCAGTAGTACAACTAGCGGGAGAATTGCTGAGCAGTTCTTC
CDR3 protein: CASSTTSGRIAEQFF

clone size: few
J gene: TRBJ1-1
D gene: -
V gene: TRBV29-1
CDR3 DNA: TGCAGCGTGGTCCCGTCGAACACTGAAGCTTTCTTT
CDR3 protein: CSVVPSNTEAFF

clone size: many
J gene: TRBJ1-1
D gene: -
V gene: TRBV20-1
CDR3 DNA: TGCAGTGCTAGAGAGTCCCCTGACAGGAAGGTAGCTTTCTTT
CDR3 protein: CSARESPDRKVAFF

clone size: few
J gene: TRBJ1-5
D gene: -
V gene: TRBV19
CDR3 DNA: TGTGCCAGTAGTATAGGTCCAGGTCGTCAGCCCCAGCATTTT
CDR3 protein: CASSIGPGRQPQHF

clone size: many
J gene: TRBJ1-1
D gene: -
V gene: TRBV12-3/TRBV12-4
CDR3 DNA: TGTGCCAGCAGTCACTATACCTCGGGCACTGAAGCTTTCTTT
CDR3 protein: CASSHYTSGTEAFF

clone size: -
J gene: TRBJ2-1
D gene: TRBD2
V gene: TRBV6-2/TRBV6-3
CDR3 DNA: TGTGCCAGCATAGAGAGGGTCGGGACTAGCGCATCCGATGAGCAGTTCTTC
CDR3 protein: CASIERVGTSASDEQFF

clone size: many
J gene: TRBJ2-1
D gene: -
V gene: TRBV11-2
CDR3 DNA: TGTGCCAGCAGCTTAGGAGGATTCAGCAATGAGCAGTTCTTC
CDR3 protein: CASSLGGFSNEQFF

clone size: few
J gene: TRBJ2-5
D gene: -
V gene: TRBV4-1
CDR3 DNA: TGCGCCAGCAGCCGATTGATCTCCGGGACTGCCTACCAAGAGACCCAGTACTTC
CDR3 protein: CASSRLISGTAYQETQYF

clone size: many
J gene: TRBJ2-1
D gene: -
V gene: TRBV7-3
CDR3 DNA: TGTGCCAGCAGCCTGAACCCGGGACCACCGCAGTTCTTC
CDR3 protein: CASSLNPGPPQFF

clone size: -
J gene: TRBJ2-1
D gene: TRBD2
V gene: TRBV18
CDR3 DNA: TGTGCCAGCTCACCACCCCTGGCTAGCGGATACAATGAGCAGTTCTTC
CDR3 protein: CASSPPLASGYNEQFF

clone size: -
J gene: TRBJ1-5
D gene: -
V gene: TRBV7-2
CDR3 DNA: TGTGCCAGCAGCTTAACGACAGGAAGTCAGCCCCAGCATTTT
CDR3 protein: CASSLTTGSQPQHF

clone size: many
J gene: TRBJ2-1
D gene: TRBD2
V gene: TRBV20-1
CDR3 DNA: TGCAGTGCTCTGGGACTAGCGGACAATGAGCAGTTCTTC
CDR3 protein: CSALGLADNEQFF

clone size: many
J gene: TRBJ2-7
D gene: -
V gene: TRBV27
CDR3 DNA: TGTGCCAGCAGTTTATCGACTTGGCAGGCCACCTACGAGCAGTACTTC
CDR3 protein: CASSLSTWQATYEQYF

clone size: many
J gene: TRBJ2-3
D gene: -
V gene: TRBV2
CDR3 DNA: TGTGCCAGTAGCGGTCACTCCTCTAGCACAGATACGCAGTATTTT
CDR3 protein: CASSGHSSSTDTQYF

clone size: -
J gene: TRBJ1-3
D gene: -
V gene: TRBV7-2
CDR3 DNA: TGTGCCAGCAGCCGCGGACCGGTTAGCTCTGGAAACACCATATATTTT
CDR3 protein: CASSRGPVSSGNTIYF

clone size: many
J gene: TRBJ1-6
D gene: TRBD1
V gene: TRBV20-1
CDR3 DNA: TGCAGTGCTAAGGAGAATGACAGGGTTTGGTCACCCCTCCACTTT
CDR3 protein: CSAKENDRVWSPLHF

clone size: many
J gene: TRBJ2-7
D gene: TRBD2
V gene: TRBV19
CDR3 DNA: TGTGCCAGTAGTCCTCGGACTAGCGGGAGGGGCGTCTCCTACGAGCAGTACTTC
CDR3 protein: CASSPRTSGRGVSYEQYF

clone size: many
J gene: TRBJ2-1
D gene: -
V gene: TRBV15
CDR3 DNA: TGTGCCACCAGCAGAGTTCGGGAGTGGTCCTACAATGAGCAGTTCTTC
CDR3 protein: CATSRVREWSYNEQFF

clone size: few
J gene: TRBJ2-1
D gene: -
V gene: TRBV20-1
CDR3 DNA: TGCAGTGCTAGAGATAATGGTCAGGGAGTATCCTACAATGAGCAGTTCTTC
CDR3 protein: CSARDNGQGVSYNEQFF

clone size: -
J gene: TRBJ2-1
D gene: -
V gene: TRBV20-1
CDR3 DNA: TGCAGTGCCCCCTTGGGCCCCAGCGATGAGCAGTTCTTC
CDR3 protein: CSAPLGPSDEQFF

clone size: -
J gene: TRBJ2-7
D gene: TRBD2
V gene: TRBV30
CDR3 DNA: TGTGCCATTTCTAGCGGAAACTCCTACGAGCAGTACTTC
CDR3 protein: CAISSGNSYEQYF

clone size: many
J gene: TRBJ1-6
D gene: -
V gene: TRBV30
CDR3 DNA: TGTGCCTGGAGAATCGCCGGGACTGCCTTGGGGTCACCCCTCCACTTT
CDR3 protein: CAWRIAGTALGSPLHF

clone size: -
J gene: TRBJ2-5
D gene: -
V gene: TRBV18
CDR3 DNA: TGTGCCAGCTCACGCTTAAGGGGAGAAGGGTTGAATACGGAGACCCAGTACTTC
CDR3 protein: CASSRLRGEGLNTETQYF

clone size: many
J gene: TRBJ2-3
D gene: -
V gene: TRBV7-8
CDR3 DNA: TGTGCCAGCAGCTCCACCTTACAACTAGCTGAGAATACGCAGTATTTT
CDR3 protein: CASSSTLQLAENTQYF

clone size: many
J gene: TRBJ2-7
D gene: TRBD2
V gene: TRBV6-2/TRBV6-3
CDR3 DNA: TGTGCCAGTGGAGGTAGCGGGAGTCTCTCCTACGAGCAGTACTTC
CDR3 protein: CASGGSGSLSYEQYF

clone size: many
J gene: TRBJ2-1
D gene: TRBD2
V gene: TRBV20-1
CDR3 DNA: TGCAGTGCGACTCTAGCGGGAACGACGCAGTTCTTC
CDR3 protein: CSATLAGTTQFF

clone size: many
J gene: TRBJ2-1
D gene: TRBD2
V gene: TRBV6-2/TRBV6-3
CDR3 DNA: TGTGCCAGCAGGCGCTACCTGACTAGCGGGAGTTCGCATGAGCAGTTCTTC
CDR3 protein: CASRRYLTSGSSHEQFF

clone size: many
J gene: TRBJ1-1
D gene: -
V gene: TRBV16
CDR3 DNA: TGTGCCAGCAGCCAAACGACCACTGAAGCTTTCTTT
CDR3 protein: CASSQTTTEAFF

clone size: many
J gene: TRBJ2-7
D gene: TRBD2
V gene: TRBV5-1
CDR3 DNA: TGTGCCAGCAGCCTAGCGGGAGAAGACTACGAGCAGTACTTC
CDR3 protein: CASSLAGEDYEQYF

clone size: many
J gene: TRBJ2-7
D gene: -
V gene: TRBV5-1
CDR3 DNA: TGCGCCAGCAGCCCAGAACCTGGCAGCCGCTACGAGCAGTACTTC
CDR3 protein: CASSPEPGSRYEQYF

clone size: -
J gene: TRBJ2-1
D gene: TRBD1
V gene: TRBV20-1
CDR3 DNA: TGCAGTGCTAGTCTGGGACAGGGCCCCAATGAGCAGTTCTTC
CDR3 protein: CSASLGQGPNEQFF

clone size: -
J gene: TRBJ2-1
D gene: -
V gene: TRBV5-1
CDR3 DNA: TGCGCCAGCAGCCTCGTCCATGTTTCCTACAATGAGCAGTTCTTC
CDR3 protein: CASSLVHVSYNEQFF

clone size: many
J gene: TRBJ2-1
D gene: TRBD2
V gene: TRBV7-2
CDR3 DNA: TGTGCCAGCAGGGCGGGAGGAGCCTACAATGAGCAGTTCTTC
CDR3 protein: CASRAGGAYNEQFF

clone size: many
J gene: TRBJ2-2
D gene: TRBD2
V gene: TRBV6-2/TRBV6-3
CDR3 DNA: TGTGCCAGCAGTAGTGGGGGACTAGCGGGATTGGCCGGGGAGCTGTTTTTT
CDR3 protein: CASSSGGLAGLAGELFF

clone size: many
J gene: TRBJ2-3
D gene: -
V gene: TRBV18
CDR3 DNA: TGTGCCAGCTCAGAATCCGGGGCGGTTCCCACAGATACGCAGTATTTT
CDR3 protein: CASSESGAVPTDTQYF

clone size: -
J gene: TRBJ2-1
D gene: TRBD1
V gene: TRBV7-9
CDR3 DNA: TGTGCCAGCAGCTTTGGACAGGGTCGAGGCAATGAGCAGTTCTTC
CDR3 protein: CASSFGQGRGNEQFF

clone size: -
J gene: TRBJ1-1
D gene: TRBD1
V gene: TRBV5-1
CDR3 DNA: TGCGCCAGCGGGAGCCAGGGGGACACTGAAGCTTTCTTT
CDR3 protein: CASGSQGDTEAFF

clone size: many
J gene: TRBJ1-1
D gene: TRBD1
V gene: TRBV18
CDR3 DNA: TGTGCCAGCTCACCCGGGACAGGGTTTTGGACTGAAGCTTTCTTT
CDR3 protein: CASSPGTGFWTEAFF

clone size: few
J gene: TRBJ2-2
D gene: TRBD2
V gene: TRBV4-1
CDR3 DNA: TGCGCCAGCAGCCAAAGACCCCTAGCGGGAGGCCTAAACACCGGGGAGCTGTTTTTT
CDR3 protein: CASSQRPLAGGLNTGELFF

clone size: many
J gene: TRBJ2-1
D gene: TRBD1
V gene: TRBV6-1
CDR3 DNA: TGTGCCAGCAGAAAAGGGGTTTTTTTGGTCCAGGGGGCCTACAATGAGCAGTTCTTC
CDR3 protein: CASRKGVFLVQGAYNEQFF

clone size: -
J gene: TRBJ1-4
D gene: TRBD1
V gene: TRBV4-1
CDR3 DNA: TGCGCCAGCAGCCCGCAGGGGGGGAGTAAAAAACTGTTTTTT
CDR3 protein: CASSPQGGSKKLFF

clone size: many
J gene: TRBJ1-5
D gene: -
V gene: TRBV20-1
CDR3 DNA: TGCAGTGCTAGTCCCGAGGGTGATCAGCCCCAGCATTTT
CDR3 protein: CSASPEGDQPQHF

clone size: many
J gene: TRBJ2-5
D gene: -
V gene: TRBV28
CDR3 DNA: TGTGCCAGCAGCCAACCCAGGGAAAGGTGGACACAGGGCCCCCAAGAGACCCAGTACTTC
CDR3 protein: CASSQPRERWTQGPQETQYF

clone size: few
J gene: TRBJ2-7
D gene: -
V gene: TRBV11-2
CDR3 DNA: TGTGCCAGCAGCTTGGGTGGGCTTCCCGAGCAGTACTTC
CDR3 protein: CASSLGGLPEQYF

clone size: few
J gene: TRBJ1-5
D gene: -
V gene: TRBV6-1
CDR3 DNA: TGTGCCAGCATTAGTCAGGGGAATCAGCCCCAGCATTTT
CDR3 protein: CASISQGNQPQHF

clone size: many
J gene: TRBJ1-2
D gene: -
V gene: TRBV6-1
CDR3 DNA: TGTGCCAGCACTATCGAGGGTAGCTATGGCTACACCTTC
CDR3 protein: CASTIEGSYGYTF

clone size: -
J gene: TRBJ2-7
D gene: -
V gene: TRBV12-3/TRBV12-4
CDR3 DNA: TGTGCCAGCAGCAGCCCCCCCGGACACCATTCCTACGAGCAGTACTTC
CDR3 protein: CASSSPPGHHSYEQYF

clone size: many
J gene: TRBJ2-7
D gene: TRBD1
V gene: TRBV27
CDR3 DNA: TGTGCCAGCAGTGCCGGGACAGGGTCTAACTACGAGCAGTACTTC
CDR3 protein: CASSAGTGSNYEQYF

clone size: many
J gene: TRBJ2-7
D gene: -
V gene: TRBV20-1
CDR3 DNA: TGCAGTGCTAGGAACAGGGTAGGCGAGCAGTACTTC
CDR3 protein: CSARNRVGEQYF

clone size: few
J gene: TRBJ1-1
D gene: -
V gene: TRBV9
CDR3 DNA: TGTGCCAGCAGCGTCCTCTCACAGGGAAGTCAAGCTTTCTTT
CDR3 protein: CASSVLSQGSQAFF

clone size: many
J gene: TRBJ2-5
D gene: -
V gene: TRBV28
CDR3 DNA: TGTGCCAGCAGTTTCGCGGGCCCACAAGAGACCCAGTACTTC
CDR3 protein: CASSFAGPQETQYF

clone size: -
J gene: TRBJ1-2
D gene: -
V gene: TRBV6-1
CDR3 DNA: TGTGCCAGCAGCCACGAGGGGAGAGGGAACTATGGCTACACCTTC
CDR3 protein: CASSHEGRGNYGYTF

clone size: many
J gene: TRBJ1-5
D gene: TRBD1
V gene: TRBV30
CDR3 DNA: TGTGCCTTCTCCGGACAGGGAATAGGACCCCAGCATTTT
CDR3 protein: CAFSGQGIGPQHF